This T cell receptor (beta chain) was profiled in a study of blood T cell repertoires in COVID-19. Measured with immunoSEQ multiplex PCR; TCRdb has only the in-frame clones, and not every one. Altogether 250,000 to 300,000 clones are present, more than 85% being singletons, with the ten largest covering about 3.6%. V lost 3 bases to trimming and J lost 4 bases; unmatched junction nucleotides: 7. Germline loops: CDR1 MNHEY, CDR2 SMNVEV (reference sequence). This CDR3 is built from 15 residues. The gene calls are TRBV27 and TRBJ2-3; TRBD2 agrees at 7 bases. The clonotype was recovered from a young man with active or convalescent COVID-19. Sequenced: peripheral blood. CDR3 coding DNA: TGTGCCAGCAGTTTTTGGCGGGGGTTTGCAGATACGCAGTATTTT. Protein product: CASSFWRGFADTQYF.